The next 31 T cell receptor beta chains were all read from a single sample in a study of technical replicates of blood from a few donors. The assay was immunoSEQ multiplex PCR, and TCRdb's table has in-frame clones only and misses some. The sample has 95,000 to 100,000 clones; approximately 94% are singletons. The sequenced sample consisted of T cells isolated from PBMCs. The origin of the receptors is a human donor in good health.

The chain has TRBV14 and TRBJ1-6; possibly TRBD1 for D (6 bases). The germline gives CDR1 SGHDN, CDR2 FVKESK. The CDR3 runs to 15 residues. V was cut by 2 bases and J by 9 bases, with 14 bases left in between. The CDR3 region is CASSQQGMMGSPLHF. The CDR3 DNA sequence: TGTGCCAGCAGCCAACAGGGGATGATGGGTTCACCCCTCCACTTT.

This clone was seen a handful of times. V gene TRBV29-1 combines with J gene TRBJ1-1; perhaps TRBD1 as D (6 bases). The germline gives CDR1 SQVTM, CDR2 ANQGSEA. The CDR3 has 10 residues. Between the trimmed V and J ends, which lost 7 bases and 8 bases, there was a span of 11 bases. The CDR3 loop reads CSGIQGEAFF. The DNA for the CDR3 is TGCAGCGGAATACAGGGAGAAGCTTTCTTT.

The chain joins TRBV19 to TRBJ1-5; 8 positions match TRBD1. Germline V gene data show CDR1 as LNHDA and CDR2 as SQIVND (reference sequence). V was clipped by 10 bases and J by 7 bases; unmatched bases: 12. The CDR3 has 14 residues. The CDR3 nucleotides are TGTGCCACTCGACAGGGGCTAGATAGACAGCCCCAGCATTTT. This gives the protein CATRQGLDRQPQHF.

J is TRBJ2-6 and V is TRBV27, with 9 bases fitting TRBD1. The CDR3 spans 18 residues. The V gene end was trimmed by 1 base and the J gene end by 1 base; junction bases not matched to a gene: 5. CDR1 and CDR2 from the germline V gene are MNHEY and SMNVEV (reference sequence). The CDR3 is CASSLWTGVVSGANVLTF. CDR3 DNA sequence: TGTGCCAGCAGTTTATGGACAGGGGTCGTTTCTGGGGCCAACGTCCTGACTTTC.

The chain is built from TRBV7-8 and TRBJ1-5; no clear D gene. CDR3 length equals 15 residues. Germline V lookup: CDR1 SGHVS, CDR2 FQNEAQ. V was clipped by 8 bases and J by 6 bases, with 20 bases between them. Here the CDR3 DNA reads TGTGCCAGCGGAGGCCTTGGGGTTACGAGTCAGCCCCAGCATTTT. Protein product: CASGGLGVTSQPQHF.

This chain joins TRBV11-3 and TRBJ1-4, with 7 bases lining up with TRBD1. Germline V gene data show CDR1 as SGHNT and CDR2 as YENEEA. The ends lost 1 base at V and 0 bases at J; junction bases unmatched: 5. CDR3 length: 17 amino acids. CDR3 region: CASSLGVQGTTNEKLFF. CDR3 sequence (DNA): TGTGCCAGCAGCTTAGGAGTACAGGGGACAACTAATGAAAAACTGTTTTTT.

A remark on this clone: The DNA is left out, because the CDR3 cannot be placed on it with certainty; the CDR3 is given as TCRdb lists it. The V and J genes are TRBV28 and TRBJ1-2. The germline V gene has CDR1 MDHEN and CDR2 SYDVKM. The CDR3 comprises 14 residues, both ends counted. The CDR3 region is CASSSSGLNYGYTF.

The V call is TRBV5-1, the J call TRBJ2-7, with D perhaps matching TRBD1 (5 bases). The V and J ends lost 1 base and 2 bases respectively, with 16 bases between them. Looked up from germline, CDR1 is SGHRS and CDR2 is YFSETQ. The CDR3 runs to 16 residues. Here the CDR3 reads CASSLSSQGGTYEQYF. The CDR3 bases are TGCGCCAGCAGCTTGAGTTCGCAGGGTGGGACCTACGAGCAGTACTTC.

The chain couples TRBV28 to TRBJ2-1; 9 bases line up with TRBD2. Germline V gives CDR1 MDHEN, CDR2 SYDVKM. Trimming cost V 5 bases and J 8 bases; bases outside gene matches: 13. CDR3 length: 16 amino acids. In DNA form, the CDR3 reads TGTGCCAGCAGTCTTTATCCCGGGACTAGCAGCCATGAGCAGTTCTTC. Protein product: CASSLYPGTSSHEQFF.

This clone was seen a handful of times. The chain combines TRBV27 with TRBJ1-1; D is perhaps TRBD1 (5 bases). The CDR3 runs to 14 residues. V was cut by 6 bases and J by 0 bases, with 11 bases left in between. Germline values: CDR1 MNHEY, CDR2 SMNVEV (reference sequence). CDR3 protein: CASRKDNLNTEAFF. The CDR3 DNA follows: TGTGCCAGCAGGAAGGACAATCTGAACACTGAAGCTTTCTTT.

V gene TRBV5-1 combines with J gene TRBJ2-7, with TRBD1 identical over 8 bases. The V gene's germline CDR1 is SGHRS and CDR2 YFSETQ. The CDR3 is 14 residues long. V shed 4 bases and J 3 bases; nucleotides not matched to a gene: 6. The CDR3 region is CASSDDRGGYEQYF. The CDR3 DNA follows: TGCGCCAGCAGCGACGACAGGGGAGGCTACGAGCAGTACTTC.

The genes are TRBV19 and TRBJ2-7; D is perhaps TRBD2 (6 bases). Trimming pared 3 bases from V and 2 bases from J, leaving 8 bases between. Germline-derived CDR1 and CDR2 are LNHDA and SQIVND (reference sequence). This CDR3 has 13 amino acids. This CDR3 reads CASSIGEAYEQYF. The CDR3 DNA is TGTGCCAGTAGTATCGGGGAGGCCTACGAGCAGTACTTC.

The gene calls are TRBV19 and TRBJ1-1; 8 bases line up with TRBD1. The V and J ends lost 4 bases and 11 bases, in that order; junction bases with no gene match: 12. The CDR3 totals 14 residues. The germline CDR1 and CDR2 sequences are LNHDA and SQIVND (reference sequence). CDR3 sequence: CASSNAGGSVDAFF. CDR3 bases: TGTGCCAGTAGTAACGCAGGGGGCTCCGTGGATGCTTTCTTT.

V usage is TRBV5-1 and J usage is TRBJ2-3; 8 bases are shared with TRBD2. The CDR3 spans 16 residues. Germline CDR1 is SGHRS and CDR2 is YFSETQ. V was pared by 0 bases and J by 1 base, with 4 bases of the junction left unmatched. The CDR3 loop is CASSLEGRGGTDTQYF. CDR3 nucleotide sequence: TGCGCCAGCAGCTTGGAGGGGCGGGGGGGCACAGATACGCAGTATTTT.

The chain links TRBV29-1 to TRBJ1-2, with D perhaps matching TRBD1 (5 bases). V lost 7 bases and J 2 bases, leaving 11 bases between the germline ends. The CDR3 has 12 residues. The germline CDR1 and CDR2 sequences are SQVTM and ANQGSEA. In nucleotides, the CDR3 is TGCAGCGCAGCCCAGGGAAACTATGGCTACACCTTC. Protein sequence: CSAAQGNYGYTF.

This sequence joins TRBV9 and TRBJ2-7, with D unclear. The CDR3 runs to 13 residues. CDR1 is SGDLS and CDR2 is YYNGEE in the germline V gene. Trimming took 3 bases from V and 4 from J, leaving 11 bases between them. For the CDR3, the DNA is TGTGCCAGCAGCGGTGGCAAGTCTTACGAGCAGTACTTC. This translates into CASSGGKSYEQYF.

The CDR3 region is CSADWSYEQYF. The CDR3 DNA is TGCAGTGCTGACTGGTCCTACGAGCAGTACTTC. V usage is TRBV20-1 and J usage is TRBJ2-7; D is undetermined. Germline lookup yields CDR1 DFQATT and CDR2 SNEGSKA (reference sequence). The V end was cut by 5 bases, the J end by 1 base, with 6 bases between. The CDR3 runs 11 residues.

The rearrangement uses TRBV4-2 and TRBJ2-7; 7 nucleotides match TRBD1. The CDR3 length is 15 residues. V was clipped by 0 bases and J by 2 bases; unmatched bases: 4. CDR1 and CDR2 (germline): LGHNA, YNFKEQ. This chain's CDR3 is CASSQDFGTAYEQYF. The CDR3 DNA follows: TGTGCCAGCAGCCAAGATTTTGGGACAGCCTACGAGCAGTACTTC.

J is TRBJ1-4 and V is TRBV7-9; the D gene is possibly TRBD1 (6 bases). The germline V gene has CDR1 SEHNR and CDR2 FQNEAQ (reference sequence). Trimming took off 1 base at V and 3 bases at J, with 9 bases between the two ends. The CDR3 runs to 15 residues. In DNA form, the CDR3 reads TGTGCCAGCAGCTTAGGGGACACCTCTAATGAAAAACTGTTTTTT. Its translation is CASSLGDTSNEKLFF.

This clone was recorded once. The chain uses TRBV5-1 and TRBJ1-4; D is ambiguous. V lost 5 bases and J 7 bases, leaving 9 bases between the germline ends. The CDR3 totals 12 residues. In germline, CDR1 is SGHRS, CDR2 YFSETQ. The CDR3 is CASRRGREKLFF. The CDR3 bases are TGCGCCAGCAGGCGAGGGCGTGAAAAACTGTTTTTT.

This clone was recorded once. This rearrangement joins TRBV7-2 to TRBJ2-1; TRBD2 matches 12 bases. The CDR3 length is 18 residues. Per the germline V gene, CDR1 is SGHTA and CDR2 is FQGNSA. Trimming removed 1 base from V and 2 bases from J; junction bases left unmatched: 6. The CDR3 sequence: CASSLGLAGGAPYNEQFF. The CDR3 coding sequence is TGTGCCAGCAGCTTAGGGCTAGCGGGAGGGGCGCCCTACAATGAGCAGTTCTTC. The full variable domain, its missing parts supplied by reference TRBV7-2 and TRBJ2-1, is GAGVSQSPSNKVTEKGKDVELRCDPISGHTALYWYRQSLGQGLEFLIYFQGNSAPDKSGLPSDRFSAERTGGSVSTLTIQRTQQEDSAVYLCASSLGLAGGAPYNEQFFGPGTRLTVL.

DNA of the CDR3: TGTGCCAGCACCATAGTAGGGGTGGTCACTGAAGCTTTCTTT. Its translation: CASTIVGVVTEAFF. The rearrangement joins TRBV28 to TRBJ1-1, with a weak D call TRBD1 (5 bases). V lost 7 bases to trimming and J lost 4 bases, with 16 bases between them. Germline V lookup: CDR1 MDHEN, CDR2 SYDVKM. The CDR3 length is 14 residues.

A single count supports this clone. This CDR3 is CASSFDGSVMDTQYF. CDR3 nucleotide sequence: TGTGCCAGCAGCTTTGACGGGAGCGTTATGGATACGCAGTATTTT. The V and J genes are TRBV7-9 and TRBJ2-3; possible D gene TRBD2, 6 bases. Germline V gives CDR1 SEHNR, CDR2 FQNEAQ (reference sequence). Trimming removed 3 bases at V and 6 bases at J, with 16 bases between. There are 15 residues in the CDR3. Full variable domain (missing parts from reference TRBV7-9 and TRBJ2-3): DTGVSQNPRHKITKRGQNVTFRCDPISEHNRLYWYRQTLGQGPEFLTYFQNEAQLEKSRLLSDRFSAERPKGSFSTLEIQRTEQGDSAMYLCASSFDGSVMDTQYFGPGTRLTVL.

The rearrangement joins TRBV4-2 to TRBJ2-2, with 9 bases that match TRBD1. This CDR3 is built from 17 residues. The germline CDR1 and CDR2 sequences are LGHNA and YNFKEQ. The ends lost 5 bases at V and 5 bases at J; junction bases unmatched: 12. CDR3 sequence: CASSAIFVDRGTGELFF. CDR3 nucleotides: TGTGCCAGCAGCGCTATATTCGTGGACAGGGGAACCGGGGAGCTGTTTTTT.

The CDR3 DNA follows: TGTGCCAGCAGCCCCCTGGAGGTGGCGGCGGATACCTTC. As protein: CASSPLEVAADTF. This rearrangement joins TRBV9 to TRBJ1-2; D call uncertain. The germline V and J ends were trimmed by 4 bases and 14 bases, with 21 bases remaining between them. Looked up from germline, CDR1 is SGDLS and CDR2 is YYNGEE. The CDR3 spans 13 residues.

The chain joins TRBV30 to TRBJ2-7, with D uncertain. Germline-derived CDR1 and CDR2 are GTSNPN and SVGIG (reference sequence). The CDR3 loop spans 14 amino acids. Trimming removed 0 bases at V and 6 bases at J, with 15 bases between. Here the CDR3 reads CAWSVLPSGSEQYF. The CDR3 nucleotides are TGTGCCTGGAGTGTACTACCGTCCGGTAGCGAGCAGTACTTC.

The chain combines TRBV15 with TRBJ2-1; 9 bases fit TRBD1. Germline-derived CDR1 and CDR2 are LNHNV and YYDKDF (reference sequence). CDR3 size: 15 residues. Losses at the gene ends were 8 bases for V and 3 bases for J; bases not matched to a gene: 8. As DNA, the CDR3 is TGTGCCACCCTATCAGGGACAGGGCTCTACAATGAGCAGTTCTTC. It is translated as CATLSGTGLYNEQFF.

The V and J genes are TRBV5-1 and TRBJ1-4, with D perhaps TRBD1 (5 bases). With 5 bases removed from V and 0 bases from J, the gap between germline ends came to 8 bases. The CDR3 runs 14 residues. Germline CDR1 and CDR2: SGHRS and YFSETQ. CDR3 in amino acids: CASRGLTTNEKLFF. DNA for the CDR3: TGCGCCAGCAGGGGGCTCACAACTAATGAAAAACTGTTTTTT.

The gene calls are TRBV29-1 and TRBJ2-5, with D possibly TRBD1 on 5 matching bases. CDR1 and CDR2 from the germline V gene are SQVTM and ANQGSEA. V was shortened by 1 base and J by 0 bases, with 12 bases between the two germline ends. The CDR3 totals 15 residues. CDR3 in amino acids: CSVEGGLGYQETQYF. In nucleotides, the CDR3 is TGCAGCGTTGAAGGGGGCCTGGGGTACCAAGAGACCCAGTACTTC.

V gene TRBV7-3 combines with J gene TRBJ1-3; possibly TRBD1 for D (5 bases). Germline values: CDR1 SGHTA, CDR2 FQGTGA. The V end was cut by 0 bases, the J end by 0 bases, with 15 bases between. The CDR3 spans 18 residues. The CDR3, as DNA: TGTGCCAGCAGCTTAACCGGGGGAACGGGTGGCTCTGGAAACACCATATATTTT. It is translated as CASSLTGGTGGSGNTIYF. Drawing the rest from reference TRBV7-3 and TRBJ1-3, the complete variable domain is GAGVSQTPSNKVTEKGKYVELRCDPISGHTALYWYRQSLGQGPEFLIYFQGTGAADDSGLPNDRFFAVRPEGSVSTLKIQRTERGDSAVYLCASSLTGGTGGSGNTIYFGEGSWLTVV.

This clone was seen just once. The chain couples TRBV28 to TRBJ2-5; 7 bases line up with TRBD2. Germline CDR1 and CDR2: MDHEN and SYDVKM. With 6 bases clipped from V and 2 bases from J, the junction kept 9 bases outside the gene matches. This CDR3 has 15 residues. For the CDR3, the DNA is TGTGCCAGCAGCCCAGTAGCGGGCGTGCAAGAGACCCAGTACTTC. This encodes CASSPVAGVQETQYF.